This T cell receptor beta chain was sequenced for a study of tumor and adjacent non-tumor tissue in lung cancer. Overall study findings and caveats: Top 100 clones took a larger repertoire share in normal lung. TCR diversity was significantly greater in tumor than normal lung tissue.

Three rounds of nested PCR, following a modified ARM-PCR protocol, produced the TCRbeta library. In TCRdb, the multiplex PCR reads were re-called with MiXCR into one record per CDR3 protein. This table holds tens of thousands of distinct CDR3 sequences, roughly 62% found once. Germline CDR1 MGHRA, CDR2 YSYEKL. V was trimmed by 4 bases and J by 7 bases, leaving 10 bases between them. This CDR3 spans 12 amino acids. This clonotype has ten or more counts. Its cognate antigen is unknown. RNA was extracted from bulk tissue without any cell sorting. This non-tumor lung sample came from over 3 cm beyond the tumor edge.

The chain has TRBV4-1 and TRBJ1-1; D remains ambiguous. The receptor comes from a woman in her 40s with non-small cell lung cancer. The sequencing sample was made of distant non-tumor lung tissue. CDR3 protein: CASSRLGVEAFF. CDR3 DNA sequence: TGCGCCAGCAGCCGTTTGGGCGTTGAAGCTTTCTTT.